The rows below give T cell receptor beta chains drawn from one sample of a study of T cell responses to AZD1222 COVID-19 vaccine. The data were produced by immunoSEQ multiplex PCR, yet TCRdb's version contains in-frame clones alone and is incomplete. Of under 70,000 clones in the sample, around 75% were seen once. Sequenced material: peripheral blood, taken on day 0 of AZD1222 vaccination. These TCRs come from an adult in good health. Each CDR3 is given with its conserved first and last residue. The order of the fields is V gene, clone size, D gene, J gene, CDR3 protein, CDR3 DNA. The D gene is left open where the match is weak. Only some rows state a clone size, as once, few, many or a class for expanded clones.

TRBV7-9,NA,NA,TRBJ1-1,CASRQDSKNTEAFF,TGTGCCAGCAGGCAGGACAGTAAGAACACTGAAGCTTTCTTT
TRBV15,once,NA,TRBJ2-7,CATSRDRGIYYEQYF,TGTGCCACCAGCAGAGATAGAGGGATATACTACGAGCAGTACTTC
TRBV6-5,NA,NA,TRBJ2-7,CASSYSPQGRPEQYF,TGTGCCAGCAGTTACTCCCCCCAGGGGCGTCCCGAGCAGTACTTC
TRBV11-3,NA,TRBD1,TRBJ2-3,CASSLVLTGEVDTQYF,TGTGCCAGCAGCTTAGTTTTGACAGGGGAGGTGGATACGCAGTATTTT
TRBV18,NA,NA,TRBJ1-4,CASSPPGIFEKLFF,TGTGCCAGCTCACCACCAGGAATTTTTGAAAAACTGTTTTTT
TRBV18,NA,NA,TRBJ1-4,CASSPPSQGGEKLFF,TGTGCCAGCTCACCACCGAGCCAAGGGGGGGAAAAACTGTTTTTT
TRBV7-8,NA,TRBD1,TRBJ1-1,CASYKDRVSAGAFF,TGTGCCAGCTACAAGGACAGGGTGTCCGCTGGAGCTTTCTTT
TRBV18,NA,NA,TRBJ1-3,CASSPRPGESGNTIYF,TGTGCCAGCTCACCACGTCCCGGCGAATCTGGAAACACCATATATTTT
TRBV2,NA,NA,TRBJ1-1,CASSEPGVMNTEAFF,TGTGCCAGCAGTGAACCAGGGGTTATGAACACTGAAGCTTTCTTT
TRBV28,NA,NA,TRBJ1-2,CASSLVIPNYGYTF,TGTGCCAGCAGTTTAGTGATTCCTAACTATGGCTACACCTTC
TRBV27,NA,NA,TRBJ1-5,CASSLLADQPQHF,TGTGCCAGCAGTTTACTTGCCGATCAGCCCCAGCATTTT
TRBV6-5,NA,TRBD1,TRBJ1-2,CASRVGGDSGGYTF,TGTGCCAGCAGAGTAGGGGGCGACTCAGGTGGCTACACCTTC
TRBV4-3,NA,NA,TRBJ1-1,CASRDTEAFF,TGCGCCAGCAGGGACACTGAAGCTTTCTTT
TRBV5-1,once,NA,TRBJ1-4,CASSLPAGRRGEKLFF,TGCGCCAGCAGCTTGCCGGCAGGGCGTAGGGGTGAAAAACTGTTTTTT
TRBV11-2,NA,NA,TRBJ1-1,CASSLDGSTEAFF,TGTGCCAGCAGCTTAGACGGGAGCACTGAAGCTTTCTTT
TRBV15,NA,TRBD1,TRBJ1-4,CATSTGGAAEKLFF,TGTGCCACCTCTACAGGGGGCGCCGCTGAAAAACTGTTTTTT
TRBV11-2,once,NA,TRBJ2-3,CASSSRLTDTQYF,TGTGCCAGCAGCTCACGACTTACAGATACGCAGTATTTT
TRBV9,NA,TRBD1,TRBJ1-1,CASSPWEGAMNTEAFF,TGTGCCAGCAGCCCTTGGGAGGGGGCAATGAACACTGAAGCTTTCTTT
TRBV6-2/TRBV6-3,NA,TRBD1,TRBJ2-1,CASSPGTVNTVDNEQFF,TGTGCCAGCAGTCCCGGGACAGTAAACACGGTAGACAATGAGCAGTTCTTC
TRBV18,once,NA,TRBJ1-5,CASSPGGSNQPQHF,TGTGCCAGCTCACCAGGGGGGAGCAATCAGCCCCAGCATTTT
TRBV24-1,NA,NA,TRBJ2-7,CATSVGSSYEQYF,TGTGCCACCAGTGTTGGGAGCTCCTACGAGCAGTACTTC
TRBV4-3,NA,NA,TRBJ1-2,CASSPDRWAVYGYTF,TGCGCCAGCAGCCCCGACAGATGGGCAGTCTATGGCTACACCTTC
TRBV3-1/TRBV3-2,NA,NA,TRBJ1-2,CATTDAFRGYTF,TGTGCCACCACAGATGCTTTCCGGGGCTACACCTTC
TRBV6-5,NA,NA,TRBJ1-1,CASSYSTGEAFF,TGTGCCAGCAGTTACTCAACAGGTGAAGCTTTCTTT
TRBV5-1,NA,NA,TRBJ2-1,CASRRSIGFNEQFF,TGCGCCAGCAGGAGATCTATAGGCTTTAATGAGCAGTTCTTC
TRBV7-9,NA,NA,TRBJ2-5,CASSLVSQETQYF,TGTGCCAGCAGCTTAGTATCACAAGAGACCCAGTACTTC
TRBV7-6,NA,TRBD1,TRBJ1-5,CASSLAAGGTGGDQPQHF,TGTGCCAGCAGCTTAGCGGCTGGGGGGACAGGGGGCGATCAGCCCCAGCATTTT
TRBV21-1,NA,NA,TRBJ2-7,CASSKVGQFDEQYF,TGTGCCAGCAGCAAAGTAGGACAGTTCGACGAGCAGTACTTC
TRBV7-2,NA,TRBD2,TRBJ2-3,CASLTSGVSTDTQYF,TGTGCCAGTCTCACAAGCGGGGTGAGCACAGATACGCAGTATTTT
TRBV18,NA,NA,TRBJ2-1,CASSPQGLYNEQFF,TGTGCCAGCTCACCACAGGGCCTATACAATGAGCAGTTCTTC
TRBV24-1,NA,TRBD1,TRBJ2-7,CATRSFRGQGGYEQYF,TGTGCCACCCGGTCGTTCCGGGGACAGGGGGGCTACGAGCAGTACTTC